This paragraph reports one T cell receptor beta chain. Germline V CDR1 and CDR2: SEHNR, FQNEAQ (reference sequence). There are 16 residues in the CDR3. TRB cDNA libraries were made by UMI-labeled 5' RACE. TCRdb reprocessed the 5' RACE reads, with one entry per CDR3 protein and no DNA. Listed are some 50,000 distinct CDR3 sequences; about 1.6% falls within the top ten. The entry originates in a study of CXCR3-negative and CXCR3-positive naive CD8 T cells. This rearrangement joins TRBV7-9 to TRBJ2-2; TCRdb selects TRBD1, and the lack of DNA leaves this call unchecked. The receptor's source is a human donor in good health. Some clones in this sample may be carry-over from other donors' samples. The sequencing input was naive CXCR3- CD8+ T cells from blood. Subset indicated: CD45RO-CCR7+CD27+CD95- naive CD8+ T cells lacking CXCR3 (TNR3-). The CDR3 reads CASSLPTGGNTGELFF.